Below, 16 T cell receptor beta chains from the same sample are listed, as sequenced in a study of control samples from healthy donors and cancer patients. Sequencing was performed with immunoSEQ multiplex PCR; in TCRdb, only in-frame clones are kept and a portion is missing. The sample records 96,000 or so clones, about 92% being singletons. Input material: blood. These TCRs come from a man younger than 35 in good health.

The chain couples TRBV6-6 to TRBJ1-1; 9 bases map to TRBD1. CDR1 MNHNY and CDR2 SVGAGI come from the germline V gene (reference sequence). With V trimmed by 8 bases and J by 1 base, 2 bases remained unmatched. The CDR3 consists of 13 residues. CDR3 in amino acids: CASVGQGNTEAFF. The CDR3 nucleotides read TGTGCCAGCGTGGGACAGGGGAACACTGAAGCTTTCTTT.

This clone has just one count. The chain combines TRBV3-1 (or the pseudogene TRBV3-2) with TRBJ1-6; D is ambiguous. Germline assignment: CDR1 LGHDT and CDR2 YNNKEL (reference sequence). Deletions cut 0 bases from V and 8 bases from J, with 23 bases between. This CDR3 contains 19 residues. CDR3 amino acids: CASSQEMAPAPQVHSPLHF. The CDR3 DNA reads TGTGCCAGCAGCCAAGAAATGGCCCCAGCGCCGCAGGTTCATTCACCCCTCCACTTT.

The chain couples TRBV9 to TRBJ2-4; D is undetermined. CDR1 and CDR2 (germline): SGDLS, YYNGEE. V gave up 0 bases and J gave up 7 bases, with 14 bases separating them. This CDR3 has 15 amino acids. The chain's CDR3 is CASSVGGEVYNIQYF. The CDR3 region has the DNA TGTGCCAGCAGCGTAGGAGGAGAGGTGTACAACATTCAGTACTTC. Full variable domain (missing parts from reference TRBV9 and TRBJ2-4): DSGVTQTPKHLITATGQRVTLRCSPRSGDLSVYWYQQSLDQGLQFLIQYYNGEERAKGNILERFSAQQFPDLHSELNLSSLELGDSALYFCASSVGGEVYNIQYFGAGTRLSVL.

This rearrangement joins TRBV27 to TRBJ1-3, with 7 bases identical to TRBD1. V trimming: 5 bases; J trimming: 6 bases; junction bases outside the gene matches: 7. Per the germline V gene, CDR1 is MNHEY and CDR2 is SMNVEV (reference sequence). The CDR3 length is 14 residues. The CDR3 DNA reads as TGTGCCAGCAGTCCACGGACAGGCTCAAACACCATATATTTT. It translates to CASSPRTGSNTIYF.

The chain carries TRBV27 and TRBJ1-1; D is unclear. Germline assignment: CDR1 MNHEY and CDR2 SMNVEV (reference sequence). Trimming removed 3 bases from V and 7 bases from J, with 12 bases in between. This CDR3 spans 13 amino acids. The CDR3 spells CASSFKAADEAFF. Here the CDR3 DNA reads TGTGCCAGCAGTTTTAAGGCCGCAGATGAAGCTTTCTTT.

The CDR3 here is CASSQDGDYEQYF. The DNA of the CDR3 is TGCGCCAGCAGCCAAGATGGGGACTACGAGCAGTACTTC. The V and J genes are TRBV4-3 and TRBJ2-7; unclear D gene. Germline V gene lookup returns CDR1 LGHNA and CDR2 YSLEER. Between the trimmed V and J ends, which lost 0 bases and 3 bases, there was a span of 6 bases. The CDR3 contains 13 residues.

The rearrangement joins TRBV18 to TRBJ1-1; D uncertain. Germline loops: CDR1 KGHSH, CDR2 LQKENI. The CDR3 is 13 residues long. V lost 0 bases, J lost 4 bases, and 6 bases lay in between. The CDR3 DNA sequence: TGTGCCAGCTCACCACCGACGGTCACTGAAGCTTTCTTT. It encodes CASSPPTVTEAFF.

The chain combines TRBV5-6 with TRBJ2-7, with 7 bases lining up with TRBD2. CDR3 length: 14 amino acids. V was pared by 2 bases and J by 6 bases, with 8 bases of the junction left unmatched. CDR1 SGHDT and CDR2 YYEEEE come from the germline V gene. This CDR3 is CASSLYAGASEQYF. In DNA, the CDR3 is TGTGCCAGCAGCTTATATGCGGGAGCGTCCGAGCAGTACTTC.

This clone was seen a handful of times. CDR3 in DNA: TGTGCCAGCTCACCAATTTTCTCTATCTACGAGCAGTACTTC. This encodes CASSPIFSIYEQYF. The rearrangement uses TRBV18 and TRBJ2-7; no firm D call. CDR3 length: 14 amino acids. Per germline, CDR1 KGHSH and CDR2 LQKENI. Trimming left V 2 bases short and J 3 bases short, with 11 bases between.

This rearrangement joins TRBV19 to TRBJ1-5; maybe TRBD1 (5 bases). Deletions cut 5 bases from V and 0 bases from J, with 8 bases between. The CDR3 contains 14 residues. Germline V CDR1 and CDR2: LNHDA, SQIVND (reference sequence). This chain's CDR3 is CASSETVSNQPQHF. CDR3 nucleotides: TGTGCCAGTAGTGAGACAGTTAGCAATCAGCCCCAGCATTTT.

This clone was observed once. The chain has TRBV5-1 and TRBJ1-1; no clear D gene. Germline V CDR1 and CDR2: SGHRS, YFSETQ. Trimming shortened V by 2 bases and J by 2 bases, and 10 bases separated the two germline ends. This CDR3 is 14 amino acids long. CDR3 bases: TGCGCCAGCAGCTTTGGAGATACAAACACTGAAGCTTTCTTT. Translating gives CASSFGDTNTEAFF. The full variable domain, rest sourced from reference TRBV5-1 and TRBJ1-1, is KAGVTQTPRYLIKTRGQQVTLSCSPISGHRSVSWYQQTPGQGLQFLFEYFSETQRNKGNFPGRFSGRQFSNSRSEMNVSTLELGDSALYLCASSFGDTNTEAFFGQGTRLTVV.

The J gene is TRBJ2-3, the V gene TRBV9; D is unclear. The CDR3 covers 14 residues. Germline V gene sequence: CDR1 SGDLS, CDR2 YYNGEE. V lost 3 bases and J 3 bases, leaving 11 bases between the germline ends. The DNA for the CDR3 is TGTGCCAGCAGCGCCCAAAAAGGGACAGATACGCAGTATTTT. Translated, it gives CASSAQKGTDTQYF.

This rearrangement joins TRBV27 to TRBJ1-1; D unresolved. With 8 bases removed from V and 0 bases from J, the gap between germline ends came to 10 bases. The germline V gene has CDR1 MNHEY and CDR2 SMNVEV (reference sequence). This CDR3 is built from 13 residues. The CDR3: CASGTQMNTEAFF. The DNA for the CDR3 is TGTGCCAGCGGAACACAGATGAACACTGAAGCTTTCTTT.

The rearrangement joins TRBV9 to TRBJ2-2, with 10 bases aligning to TRBD2. With 1 base clipped from V and 2 bases from J, the junction kept 8 bases outside the gene matches. This CDR3 is built from 18 residues. Germline V gene sequence: CDR1 SGDLS, CDR2 YYNGEE. CDR3 amino acids: CASSVRGTSGTNTGELFF. The CDR3 DNA is TGTGCCAGCAGCGTACGAGGAACTAGCGGGACCAACACCGGGGAGCTGTTTTTT. Complete variable domain (other parts from reference TRBV9 and TRBJ2-2): DSGVTQTPKHLITATGQRVTLRCSPRSGDLSVYWYQQSLDQGLQFLIQYYNGEERAKGNILERFSAQQFPDLHSELNLSSLELGDSALYFCASSVRGTSGTNTGELFFGEGSRLTVL.

This chain uses TRBV30 with TRBJ1-3; D gene unclear. V shed 1 base and J shed 10 bases, with 5 bases lying between them. Germline CDR1 and CDR2: GTSNPN and SVGIG (reference sequence). CDR3 length: 10 amino acids. The CDR3 coding sequence is TGTGCCTGGAGTGATTCGACCATATATTTT. As protein: CAWSDSTIYF.

V usage is TRBV4-1 and J usage is TRBJ1-2; 10 bases match TRBD1. CDR1 and CDR2 from the germline V gene are MGHRA and YSYEKL. CDR3 size: 16 residues. Unmatched junction bases numbered 17, after V lost 4 bases and J lost 12 bases. This CDR3 reads CASSLTALGQGEEDTF. In nucleotides, the CDR3 is TGCGCCAGCAGCCTTACCGCCCTTGGACAGGGGGAAGAGGACACCTTC.